The T cell receptor beta chain described here comes from a study of post-analysis software for immune sequencing data. Study findings and constraints: Elevated frequency relative to controls characterized four to six TRBV segments in patients, TRBV5-6, TRBV5-1 and TRBV20-1 among them.

TCR beta libraries were prepared from cDNA with unique molecular identifiers. TCRdb reprocessed the PCR reads with MiXCR, giving one entry per CDR3 protein. The sample lists fewer than 850,000 distinct CDR3 sequences, about 43% occurring once. A word on this clonotype: Antigen: not known.

V lost 2 bases to trimming and J lost 11 bases, with 21 bases between them. Germline V gene lookup returns CDR1 SQVTM and CDR2 ANQGSEA. The CDR3 sequence is 14 residues long. The chain recombines TRBV29-1 with TRBJ2-5; D call uncertain. The material sequenced was blood. The sequence was obtained from a girl under 18 with multiple sclerosis. The CDR3 DNA follows: TGCAGCGTTGAATCCCAGGCTAAGCTCAATGAGCAGTACTTC. Protein: CSVESQAKLNEQYF.